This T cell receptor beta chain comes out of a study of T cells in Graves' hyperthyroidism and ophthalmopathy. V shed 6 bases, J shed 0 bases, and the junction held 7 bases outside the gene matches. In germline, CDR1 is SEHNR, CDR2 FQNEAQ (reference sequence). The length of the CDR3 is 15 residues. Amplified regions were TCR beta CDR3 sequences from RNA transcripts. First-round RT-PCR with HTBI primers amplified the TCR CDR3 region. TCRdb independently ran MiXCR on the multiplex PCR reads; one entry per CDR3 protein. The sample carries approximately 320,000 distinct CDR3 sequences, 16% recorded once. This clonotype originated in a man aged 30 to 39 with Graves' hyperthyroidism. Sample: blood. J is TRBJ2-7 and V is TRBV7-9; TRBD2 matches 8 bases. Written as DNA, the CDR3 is TGTGCCAGCAGTTCCAGCACTAGCGGCTCCTACGAGCAGTACTTC. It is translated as CASSSSTSGSYEQYF. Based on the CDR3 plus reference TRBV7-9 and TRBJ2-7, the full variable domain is DTGVSQNPRHKITKRGQNVTFRCDPISEHNRLYWYRQTLGQGPEFLTYFQNEAQLEKSRLLSDRFSAERPKGSFSTLEIQRTEQGDSAMYLCASSSSTSGSYEQYFGPGTRLTVT.